Shown below are 13 T cell receptor beta chains from a single sample sequenced in a study of cytomegalovirus exposure and HLA in healthy donors. The PCR ran on 60 Vbeta and 13 Jbeta primers. Sequencing used immunoSEQ multiplex PCR; TCRdb keeps in-frame clones, though not all of them. Of about 80,000 clones detected, around three quarters appear once; the ten largest clones hold roughly 2.5%. Sequenced: PBMCs. These receptors all stem from a man aged 30 to 45 in good health and CMV-seronegative.

V is TRBV2 and J is TRBJ2-1; perhaps TRBD2 as D (6 bases). The CDR3 consists of 14 residues. The V gene lost 1 base and the J gene lost 6 bases, with 10 bases spanning the gap. CDR1 and CDR2 from the germline V gene are SNHLY and FYNNEI. The DNA for the CDR3 is TGTGCCAGCAGTGAAGAATTAGCGGTCAATGAGCAGTTCTTC. Its translation: CASSEELAVNEQFF.

For this clone: Other DNA sequences in this specimen translate into the identical CDR3. The chain is built from TRBV6-5 and TRBJ1-1, with D maybe TRBD1 (5 bases). There are 13 residues in the CDR3. V lost 5 bases and J 6 bases, leaving 13 bases between the germline ends. Germline loops: CDR1 MNHEY, CDR2 SVGAGI. The CDR3 DNA reads as TGTGCCAGCAGTCGCCGGGGGGGTTCTGAAGCTTTCTTT. Protein product: CASSRRGGSEAFF.

CDR3 coding DNA: TGTGCCAGCTCACCCCTGGGGAGGTACACTGAAGCTTTCTTT. This translates into CASSPLGRYTEAFF. The V call is TRBV18, the J call TRBJ1-1; D gene unclear. Trimming stripped 3 bases from V and 3 bases from J, with 11 bases between. The germline gives CDR1 KGHSH, CDR2 LQKENI. The CDR3 covers 14 residues.

The V and J genes are TRBV15 and TRBJ2-7, with TRBD1 as a possible D gene (6 bases). Germline CDR1 is LNHNV and CDR2 is YYDKDF (reference sequence). The CDR3 is 13 amino acids. Trimming cost V 3 bases and J 6 bases, with 12 bases left between them. CDR3 protein: CATSRNRVREQYF. The CDR3, as DNA: TGTGCCACCAGCAGGAACAGGGTTCGCGAGCAGTACTTC.

The chain combines TRBV7-9 with TRBJ2-7; 8 nucleotides line up with TRBD2. Germline V lookup: CDR1 SEHNR, CDR2 FQNEAQ (reference sequence). The V and J ends lost 0 bases and 4 bases, in that order; junction bases with no gene match: 5. This CDR3 spans 15 amino acids. In nucleotides, the CDR3 is TGTGCCAGCAGCTTAGCGCTAGCTAGCGGGTACGAGCAGTACTTC. Protein sequence: CASSLALASGYEQYF.

This rearrangement joins TRBV19 to TRBJ2-7; 8 bases are a match to TRBD1. V shed 1 base and J 9 bases; nucleotides not matched to a gene: 14. The germline V gene encodes CDR1 LNHDA and CDR2 SQIVND (reference sequence). The CDR3 covers 16 residues. CDR3 nucleotides: TGTGCCAGTAGTATAGCCCCGGGACAGGCGGCCTGGGGGCAGTACTTC. Translated: CASSIAPGQAAWGQYF.

The CDR3: CASSLEGAYEQYF. Here the CDR3 DNA reads TGTGCCAGCAGCTTGGAGGGAGCCTACGAGCAGTACTTC. This chain uses TRBV5-5 with TRBJ2-7, with a possible D match to TRBD2 (5 bases). Germline V gene sequence: CDR1 SGHKS, CDR2 YYEKEE (reference sequence). With 0 bases removed from V and 2 bases from J, the gap between germline ends came to 6 bases. This CDR3 spans 13 amino acids. The complete variable domain, with remaining parts taken from reference TRBV5-5 and TRBJ2-7, reads DAGVTQSPTHLIKTRGQQVTLRCSPISGHKSVSWYQQVLGQGPQFIFQYYEKEERGRGNFPDRFSARQFPNYSSELNVNALLLGDSALYLCASSLEGAYEQYFGPGTRLTVT.

This chain uses TRBV27 with TRBJ2-4; D is undetermined. Per the germline V gene, CDR1 is MNHEY and CDR2 is SMNVEV (reference sequence). This CDR3 spans 15 amino acids. Trimming removed 0 bases from V and 0 bases from J, with 6 bases in between. The CDR3 sequence is CASSLSSSAKNIQYF. The DNA for the CDR3 is TGTGCCAGCAGTTTATCGTCCTCAGCCAAAAACATTCAGTACTTC.

The chain is built from TRBV28 and TRBJ1-2, with 9 bases that match TRBD1. This CDR3 is built from 15 residues. Per the germline V gene, CDR1 is MDHEN and CDR2 is SYDVKM. J gave up 4 bases and V 6 bases, and 9 bases lay outside the gene matches. CDR3 sequence reads: CASSITGTGRYGYTF. The CDR3 DNA reads as TGTGCCAGCAGCATTACCGGGACAGGGCGCTATGGCTACACCTTC.

This sequence joins TRBV9 and TRBJ2-7; possibly TRBD2 for D (5 bases). The germline V gene has CDR1 SGDLS and CDR2 YYNGEE. V dropped 0 bases and J dropped 3 bases, with 13 bases sitting between them. This CDR3 is 15 amino acids long. CDR3 DNA: TGTGCCAGCAGCGTAGTACCTAGCCCTAACTACGAGCAGTACTTC. As protein: CASSVVPSPNYEQYF. Variable domain in full (rest from reference TRBV9 and TRBJ2-7): DSGVTQTPKHLITATGQRVTLRCSPRSGDLSVYWYQQSLDQGLQFLIQYYNGEERAKGNILERFSAQQFPDLHSELNLSSLELGDSALYFCASSVVPSPNYEQYFGPGTRLTVT.

The V and J genes are TRBV5-4 and TRBJ1-2, with TRBD1 identical over 8 bases. The germline gives CDR1 SGHNT, CDR2 YYREEE (reference sequence). CDR3 length: 15 residues. Trimming cost V 4 bases and J 2 bases; bases outside gene matches: 7. The CDR3 DNA is TGTGCCAGCAGCCATGGGGGACAGGAGAACTATGGCTACACCTTC. Its protein product is CASSHGGQENYGYTF.

This clone was detected only once. The V call is TRBV4-1, the J call TRBJ2-1; 10 bases align to TRBD2. J lost 4 bases, V lost 4 bases, and 4 bases had no gene match. In germline, CDR1 is MGHRA, CDR2 YSYEKL. The CDR3 extends over 15 amino acids. This chain's CDR3 is CASSRATSGYNEQFF. The CDR3 DNA sequence: TGCGCCAGCAGCCGAGCGACTAGCGGGTACAATGAGCAGTTCTTC.

The chain employs TRBV7-9 and TRBJ2-5; weak D call: TRBD2 (6 bases). CDR1 and CDR2 (germline): SEHNR, FQNEAQ (reference sequence). Trimming removed 0 bases from V and 5 bases from J, with 10 bases in between. The CDR3 sequence is 14 residues long. CDR3 in amino acids: CASSLAGGGETQYF. DNA for the CDR3: TGTGCCAGCAGCTTAGCGGGGGGTGGCGAGACCCAGTACTTC.